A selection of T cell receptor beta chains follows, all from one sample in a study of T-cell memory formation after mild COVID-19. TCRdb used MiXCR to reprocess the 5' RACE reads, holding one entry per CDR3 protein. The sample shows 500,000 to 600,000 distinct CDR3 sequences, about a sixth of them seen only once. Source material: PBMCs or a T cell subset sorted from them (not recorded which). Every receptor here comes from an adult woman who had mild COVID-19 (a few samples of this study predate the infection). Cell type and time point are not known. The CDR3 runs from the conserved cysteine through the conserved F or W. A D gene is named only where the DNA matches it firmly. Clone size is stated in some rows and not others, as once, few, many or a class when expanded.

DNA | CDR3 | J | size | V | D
TGTGCCAGCAGTGGGAGTAGGGACAGTAATTCACCCCTCCACTTT | CASSGSRDSNSPLHF | TRBJ1-6 | NA | TRBV25-1 | TRBD1
TGTGCCAGCAGCCCCCATGGGCCTAGCGGGAGGGACATTCAGTACTTC | CASSPHGPSGRDIQYF | TRBJ2-4 | NA | TRBV21-1 | NA
TGTGCCAGCAGCCAAGATCGGAGGGGGCAAGGAGCTTTCTTT | CASSQDRRGQGAFF | TRBJ1-1 | few | TRBV4-2 | TRBD1
TGTGCCAGCACAACGGGGGGGAGGCCCTACGAGCAGTACTTC | CASTTGGRPYEQYF | TRBJ2-7 | few | TRBV6-5 | TRBD2
TGTGCCAGCAGCCCTCGACTAGCACAAGAGACCCAGTACTTC | CASSPRLAQETQYF | TRBJ2-5 | NA | TRBV6-2/TRBV6-3 | TRBD2
TGTGCCACCAGCAGAGATGTGTTGGAGACCCAGTACTTC | CATSRDVLETQYF | TRBJ2-5 | NA | TRBV15 | NA
TGTGCCAGCAGCTTAGATAGGAGGGTTCCCTACAATGAGCAGTTCTTC | CASSLDRRVPYNEQFF | TRBJ2-1 | few | TRBV11-2 | NA
TGCAGCGCTAAGGACAGCACCTACGAGCAGTACTTC | CSAKDSTYEQYF | TRBJ2-7 | many | TRBV29-1 | NA
TGTGCCAGCAGCACGGGACTAGCGGGAGGGCCTTCGCAGTACTTC | CASSTGLAGGPSQYF | TRBJ2-7 | few | TRBV5-4 | TRBD2
TGTGCCAGCAGCGGACAGGCATTAGCTAACTATGGCTACACCTTC | CASSGQALANYGYTF | TRBJ1-2 | NA | TRBV2 | TRBD1
TGTGCCAGCAGCTCAGACAGGGTTTACTCCTACAATGAGCAGTTCTTC | CASSSDRVYSYNEQFF | TRBJ2-1 | NA | TRBV5-6 | TRBD1
TGTGCCAGCTCTTGGGGGCTTAATCAGCCCCAGCATTTT | CASSWGLNQPQHF | TRBJ1-5 | NA | TRBV7-2 | NA
TGTGCCAGCAGCGTAGCCTTTAGGGGAGACACCGGGGAGCTGTTTTTT | CASSVAFRGDTGELFF | TRBJ2-2 | few | TRBV9 | NA
TGCGCCAGCAGCCACGGCGGGGAACGGGGTGAGCAGTTCTTC | CASSHGGERGEQFF | TRBJ2-1 | once | TRBV4-3 | NA
TGTGCCAGCAGTTCTAGAAGCAATGAGCAGTTCTTC | CASSSRSNEQFF | TRBJ2-1 | few | TRBV12-3/TRBV12-4 | NA
TGTGCCAGCAGTCCCAAGAGGCGTGCTGAAGCTTTCTTT | CASSPKRRAEAFF | TRBJ1-1 | NA | TRBV12-3/TRBV12-4 | NA
TGTGCCAGCAGACATGACCGGAGGGACCCGGCCCATGAAGCTTTCTTT | CASRHDRRDPAHEAFF | TRBJ1-1 | few | TRBV7-3 | NA
TGTGCCAGCAGCGCCTTTAGCGGGGGGGTTGGAGAGACCCAGTACTTC | CASSAFSGGVGETQYF | TRBJ2-5 | few | TRBV5-6 | TRBD2
TGTGCCAGCAGACAGCCCGCAGATACGCAGTATTTT | CASRQPADTQYF | TRBJ2-3 | NA | TRBV28 | NA
TGTGCCAGCAGCTTTCTACATCAGACCGGGGAGCTGTTTTTT | CASSFLHQTGELFF | TRBJ2-2 | NA | TRBV11-2 | NA
TGTGCCAGCAGCTCTCTAGCGGATACGCAGTATTTT | CASSSLADTQYF | TRBJ2-3 | NA | TRBV7-9 | NA
TGCGCCAGCAGCCAAGATAACAGGGCGGGCTCCTACGAGCAGTACTTC | CASSQDNRAGSYEQYF | TRBJ2-7 | NA | TRBV4-1 | NA
TGTGCCAGCAGCTTACGTGGGTGGGGGCGCTCAGGGAACACTGAAGCTTTCTTT | CASSLRGWGRSGNTEAFF | TRBJ1-1 | NA | TRBV5-6 | NA
TGTGCCACCAGTGCCCAGGACTATGGCTACACCTTC | CATSAQDYGYTF | TRBJ1-2 | few | TRBV24-1 | NA
TGTGCCACCAGCAGAGGACTAGCGGAGGGTACGCAGTATTTT | CATSRGLAEGTQYF | TRBJ2-3 | few | TRBV15 | TRBD2
TGTGCCAGCAGTCCTCGAGGGGCAGACCAAGAGACCCAGTACTTC | CASSPRGADQETQYF | TRBJ2-5 | NA | TRBV27 | NA
TGTGCCAGCAGTGAAGGGGGGAATCCTAACTATGGCTACACCTTC | CASSEGGNPNYGYTF | TRBJ1-2 | NA | TRBV2 | NA
TGTGCCACCAGTGCATGGACTAGCGGGAACATCTACGAGCAGTACTTC | CATSAWTSGNIYEQYF | TRBJ2-7 | NA | TRBV24-1 | TRBD2
TGTGCCATCAGCCCTTCCACGGACAGGGCCAATGAGCAGTTCTTC | CAISPSTDRANEQFF | TRBJ2-1 | NA | TRBV10-3 | TRBD1
TGTGCCAGCAGGGAGGGGATAGGGACTGAAGCTTTCTTT | CASREGIGTEAFF | TRBJ1-1 | NA | TRBV25-1 | NA
TGTGCCATCAGTGAAGCAGAGGTTGACAATGAGCAGTTCTTC | CAISEAEVDNEQFF | TRBJ2-1 | NA | TRBV10-3 | NA
TGTGCCAGCAGTGAAGCGGGTTCGGGACTAGGGGCGAACACCGGGGAGCTGTTTTTT | CASSEAGSGLGANTGELFF | TRBJ2-2 | few | TRBV6-1 | TRBD2
TGTGCCAGCAGCAAACAAACCGGGACGGCGTATGGCTACACCTTC | CASSKQTGTAYGYTF | TRBJ1-2 | NA | TRBV7-3 | NA
TGTGCCAGTAGTATAGTGGACGTCGTTGGCATTCAGTACTTC | CASSIVDVVGIQYF | TRBJ2-4 | few | TRBV19 | NA
TGCAGCGTTGAGGAGCAAGACACCGGGGAGCTGTTTTTT | CSVEEQDTGELFF | TRBJ2-2 | once | TRBV29-1 | NA
TGTGCCAGTCGGGAGGGGCACGGCAAAAACATTCAGTACTTC | CASREGHGKNIQYF | TRBJ2-4 | NA | TRBV19 | TRBD2
TGTGCCAGCAGCTTCTTGGCTAGCGGGAGCACAGATACGCAGTATTTT | CASSFLASGSTDTQYF | TRBJ2-3 | few | TRBV7-3 | TRBD2
TGTGCCAGCAGCCCGGGTGGGGGGGAAAGCACTGAAGCTTTCTTT | CASSPGGGESTEAFF | TRBJ1-1 | NA | TRBV7-9 | NA
TGTGCCACCAGCAGAGATGGGGACAGGGGGCACAATGAGCAGTTCTTC | CATSRDGDRGHNEQFF | TRBJ2-1 | NA | TRBV15 | TRBD1
TGTGCCAGCAGTTTAGGACGGGGGCGGCAGCTCCAGTACTTC | CASSLGRGRQLQYF | TRBJ2-5 | NA | TRBV12-3/TRBV12-4 | NA
TGTGCCAGCAGTGAGAACCGGCATGGCTACACCTTC | CASSENRHGYTF | TRBJ1-2 | NA | TRBV6-2/TRBV6-3 | NA
TGCAGTGCGCGTGAGGGGGCAGGTAATTCACCCCTCCACTTT | CSAREGAGNSPLHF | TRBJ1-6 | few | TRBV20-1 | TRBD1
TGTGCCTCGTGGGCAAGGAGCTACAATGAGCAGTTCTTC | CASWARSYNEQFF | TRBJ2-1 | few | TRBV19 | NA
TGTGCCAGCTCACCACCGATCTGGGACAGGGGCACAGATACGCAGTATTTT | CASSPPIWDRGTDTQYF | TRBJ2-3 | NA | TRBV18 | TRBD1
TGCGCCAGCAGCTTGGTGGCAGGGCTAAAATCTGGGGCCAACGTCCTGACTTTC | CASSLVAGLKSGANVLTF | TRBJ2-6 | few | TRBV5-1 | NA
TGTGCCAGCAGTTACGATCACAGGGGCGAGACCCAGTACTTC | CASSYDHRGETQYF | TRBJ2-5 | NA | TRBV6-2/TRBV6-3 | TRBD1
TGCGCCAGCAGCTTGGGCCGGAGGGGAACTGAAGCTTTCTTT | CASSLGRRGTEAFF | TRBJ1-1 | NA | TRBV5-1 | NA
TGCAGCGTGGCCCGGGGGGCCGGGAACACTGAAGCTTTCTTT | CSVARGAGNTEAFF | TRBJ1-1 | NA | TRBV29-1 | NA
TGTGCCAGCAGTTACAATGGGAAGGCAGATACGCAGTATTTT | CASSYNGKADTQYF | TRBJ2-3 | few | TRBV6-2/TRBV6-3 | NA
TGTGCCCTACCCTTTAACAGTACTGAAGCTTTCTTT | CALPFNSTEAFF | TRBJ1-1 | NA | TRBV7-9 | NA
TGTGCCATCAGTGAAAAGTCCCCGTTAACCGGGGAGCTGTTTTTT | CAISEKSPLTGELFF | TRBJ2-2 | NA | TRBV10-3 | NA
TGTGCCAGCAGCATGGGCACAGGGGGACCCTACGAGCAGTACTTC | CASSMGTGGPYEQYF | TRBJ2-7 | NA | TRBV12-3/TRBV12-4 | TRBD1
TGCAGCGTTGAACTGACAGGCTACGAGCAGTACTTC | CSVELTGYEQYF | TRBJ2-7 | few | TRBV29-1 | NA